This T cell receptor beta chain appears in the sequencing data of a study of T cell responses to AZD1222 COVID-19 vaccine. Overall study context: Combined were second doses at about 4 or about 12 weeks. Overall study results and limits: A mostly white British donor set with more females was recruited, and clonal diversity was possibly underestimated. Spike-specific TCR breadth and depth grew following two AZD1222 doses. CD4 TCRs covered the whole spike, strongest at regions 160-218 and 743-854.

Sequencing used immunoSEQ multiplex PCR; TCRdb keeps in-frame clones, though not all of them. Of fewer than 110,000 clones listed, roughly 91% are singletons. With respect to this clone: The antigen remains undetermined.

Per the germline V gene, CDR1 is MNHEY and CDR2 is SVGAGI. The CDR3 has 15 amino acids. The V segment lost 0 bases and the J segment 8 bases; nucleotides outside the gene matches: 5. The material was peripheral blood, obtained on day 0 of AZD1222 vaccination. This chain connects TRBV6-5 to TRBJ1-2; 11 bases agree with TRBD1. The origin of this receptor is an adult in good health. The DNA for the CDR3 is TGTGCCAGCAGTTACTCCGGACAGGGGGCACAGGGCTACACCTTC. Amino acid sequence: CASSYSGQGAQGYTF.